Listed here are 18 T cell receptor beta chains from one sample, sequenced in a study of beta chain features in type 1 diabetes. All of the isolated RNA was reverse transcribed, so expressed TCRB transcripts were sequenced. This table comes from immunoSEQ multiplex PCR, and its TCRdb copy is limited to in-frame clones, with some not included. Of 220,000 or so clones listed, around 65% are singletons. Input material: naive CD4+ T cells from blood. The receptors here all came from a man aged 25 to 40 in good health.

This chain's CDR3 is CACARDTNTGELFF. DNA of the CDR3: TGTGCCTGCGCCAGAGACACTAACACCGGGGAGCTGTTTTTT. This chain connects TRBV30 to TRBJ2-2, with D unclear. The V end was cut by 6 bases, the J end by 2 bases, with 13 bases between. Germline CDR1 is GTSNPN and CDR2 is SVGIG (reference sequence). There are 14 residues in the CDR3.

J is TRBJ2-1 and V is TRBV4-3; 9 bases map to TRBD2. Trimming at V came to 1 base and at J to 0 bases, leaving 4 bases not matched to a gene. The CDR3 is made up of 17 amino acids. Germline CDR1 is LGHNA and CDR2 is YSLEER. CDR3 nucleotide sequence: TGCGCCAGCAGCCAAGTCGGCGGGAGGGGCTCCTACAATGAGCAGTTCTTC. Translated: CASSQVGGRGSYNEQFF.

The chain uses TRBV30 and TRBJ2-1, with D possibly called TRBD1 or TRBD2 (5 bases each). The germline V gene has CDR1 GTSNPN and CDR2 SVGIG (reference sequence). The CDR3 loop spans 13 amino acids. The germline V and J ends were trimmed by 2 bases and 7 bases, with 12 bases remaining between them. The CDR3: CAWSTGAFNEQFF. Written as DNA, the CDR3 is TGTGCCTGGAGTACCGGGGCCTTTAATGAGCAGTTCTTC.

This chain joins TRBV5-4 and TRBJ2-4; D tentatively reads TRBD1 or TRBD2 (5 bases each). The CDR3 has 16 residues. V was clipped by 4 bases and J by 1 base, with 15 bases between them. From germline, CDR1 is SGHNT and CDR2 YYREEE (reference sequence). The CDR3 nucleotides read TGTGCCAGCAGCCGTCAGGGCTCGGGGGCCAAAAACATTCAGTACTTC. Translated, it gives CASSRQGSGAKNIQYF. Based on the CDR3 plus reference TRBV5-4 and TRBJ2-4, the full variable domain is ETGVTQSPTHLIKTRGQQVTLRCSSQSGHNTVSWYQQALGQGPQFIFQYYREEENGRGNFPPRFSGLQFPNYSSELNVNALELDDSALYLCASSRQGSGAKNIQYFGAGTRLSVL.

The chain employs TRBV7-2 and TRBJ2-7, with D hard to call. Germline lookup yields CDR1 SGHTA and CDR2 FQGNSA. The CDR3 loop spans 11 amino acids. V lost 0 bases and J lost 5, with 2 bases in between. In DNA form, the CDR3 reads TGTGCCAGCAGCTTAGCCCACGAGCAGTACTTC. It codes for CASSLAHEQYF. Drawing the rest from reference TRBV7-2 and TRBJ2-7, the complete variable domain is GAGVSQSPSNKVTEKGKDVELRCDPISGHTALYWYRQSLGQGLEFLIYFQGNSAPDKSGLPSDRFSAERTGGSVSTLTIQRTQQEDSAVYLCASSLAHEQYFGPGTRLTVT.

V is TRBV6-5 and J is TRBJ1-5; the D gene is possibly TRBD1 (5 bases). The CDR3 contains 13 residues. V lost 5 bases to trimming and J lost 3 bases, with 8 bases between them. Germline assignment: CDR1 MNHEY and CDR2 SVGAGI. The CDR3 DNA is TGTGCCAGCAGTCCGACAGACAATCAGCCCCAGCATTTT. Protein: CASSPTDNQPQHF.

The gene calls are TRBV23-1 and TRBJ2-7; TRBD1 aligns across 9 bases. TRBV23-1 qualifies as an ORF whose function is uncertain. V was pared by 0 bases and J by 2 bases, with 11 bases of the junction left unmatched. CDR3 length: 18 amino acids. The chain's CDR3 is CASSQSGQGRFTTYEQYF. CDR3 bases: TGCGCCAGCAGTCAATCCGGACAGGGGCGGTTCACAACCTACGAGCAGTACTTC.

The genes are TRBV28 and TRBJ2-7; D is uncertain. Trimming removed 8 bases from V and 8 bases from J, with 16 bases in between. The CDR3 contains 12 residues. The germline CDR1 and CDR2 sequences are MDHEN and SYDVKM. CDR3 amino acids: CASSRLFPQQYF. CDR3 nucleotide sequence: TGTGCCAGCTCCAGACTGTTCCCGCAGCAGTACTTC.

The chain couples TRBV10-3 to TRBJ1-1; D unclear. The ends were cut back, 4 bases at V and 4 bases at J, with 7 bases in the middle. The CDR3 runs 12 residues. Germline V gene data show CDR1 as ENHRY and CDR2 as SYGVKD. CDR3 in DNA: TGTGCCATCAGTGCGGGTGGCACTGAAGCTTTCTTT. It is translated as CAISAGGTEAFF.

V is TRBV25-1 and J is TRBJ2-3; TRBD2 aligns across 7 bases. Trimming cost V 5 bases and J 2 bases; bases outside gene matches: 7. The germline gives CDR1 MGHDK, CDR2 SYGVNS. The CDR3 is 15 amino acids. The CDR3, as DNA: TGTGCCAGCAGTCCTAGCGGAGGCCCCACAGATACGCAGTATTTT. As protein: CASSPSGGPTDTQYF.

The chain recombines TRBV7-2 with TRBJ2-1; the match to TRBD1 covers 7 bases. The CDR3 has 14 residues. Germline trimming cut 5 bases from V and 4 bases from J; bases unmatched to any gene: 5. CDR1 is SGHTA and CDR2 is FQGNSA in the germline V gene. Here the CDR3 DNA reads TGTGCCAGCAGCGAGGGACAGCCGTACAATGAGCAGTTCTTC. Translating it yields CASSEGQPYNEQFF. The full variable domain, completed using reference TRBV7-2 and TRBJ2-1, is GAGVSQSPSNKVTEKGKDVELRCDPISGHTALYWYRQSLGQGLEFLIYFQGNSAPDKSGLPSDRFSAERTGGSVSTLTIQRTQQEDSAVYLCASSEGQPYNEQFFGPGTRLTVL.

This chain joins TRBV5-4 and TRBJ2-6; D uncertain. Trimming took 6 bases from V and 0 from J, leaving 10 bases between them. Germline V gene sequence: CDR1 SGHNT, CDR2 YYREEE (reference sequence). CDR3 length equals 15 residues. The CDR3 loop reads CASNPGSSGANVLTF. The DNA of the CDR3 is TGTGCCAGCAACCCAGGCAGCTCTGGGGCCAACGTCCTGACTTTC.

The chain uses TRBV20-1 and TRBJ2-5; either TRBD1 or TRBD2 may fit D (5 bases each). The V and J ends lost 6 bases and 5 bases respectively, with 10 bases between them. This CDR3 spans 11 amino acids. The germline V gene encodes CDR1 DFQATT and CDR2 SNEGSKA (reference sequence). The CDR3 loop reads CSAGDGETQYF. The CDR3 region has the DNA TGCAGTGCCGGGGACGGGGAGACCCAGTACTTC.

The genes are TRBV5-1 and TRBJ2-5; 9 bases fit TRBD1. CDR3 length: 14 amino acids. V was pared by 4 bases and J by 5 bases, with 6 bases of the junction left unmatched. Germline assignment: CDR1 SGHRS and CDR2 YFSETQ. CDR3 in amino acids: CASSAQGAGETQYF. For the CDR3, the DNA is TGCGCCAGCAGCGCACAGGGGGCAGGGGAGACCCAGTACTTC.

Worth noting for this clone: This CDR3 is also generated by other DNA sequences in the sample. This sequence joins TRBV29-1 and TRBJ1-1; possible D gene TRBD1, 5 bases. The CDR3 contains 13 residues. Germline assignment: CDR1 SQVTM and CDR2 ANQGSEA. V was trimmed by 4 bases and J by 0 bases, leaving 9 bases between them. CDR3 protein: CSVAGTMNTEAFF. CDR3 in DNA: TGCAGCGTTGCCGGGACGATGAACACTGAAGCTTTCTTT.

The chain is built from TRBV18 and TRBJ2-1; weak D call: TRBD1 (6 bases). The CDR3 totals 12 residues. Germline CDR1 reads KGHSH; CDR2 reads LQKENI. V gave up 2 bases and J gave up 10 bases, with 9 bases separating them. DNA of the CDR3: TGTGCCAGCTCACCAACGCAGGGGGAGCAGTTCTTC. This gives the protein CASSPTQGEQFF.

The chain joins TRBV7-9 to TRBJ2-7; D is unclear. The CDR3 extends over 15 amino acids. The V end lost 2 bases, the J end lost 5 bases, and 16 bases lay between the germline ends. The germline gives CDR1 SEHNR, CDR2 FQNEAQ (reference sequence). CDR3 in DNA: TGTGCCAGCAGCTTACAGACCGGTAGGTGGGACGAGCAGTACTTC. The encoded protein is CASSLQTGRWDEQYF.

V and J are TRBV9 and TRBJ2-2; possibly TRBD1 for D (6 bases). The CDR3 runs to 15 residues. CDR1 is SGDLS, CDR2 YYNGEE, per germline. With 2 bases removed from V and 2 bases from J, the gap between germline ends came to 10 bases. In DNA, the CDR3 is TGTGCCAGCAGCGTCATGGACAGCAACACCGGGGAGCTGTTTTTT. Translating it yields CASSVMDSNTGELFF.